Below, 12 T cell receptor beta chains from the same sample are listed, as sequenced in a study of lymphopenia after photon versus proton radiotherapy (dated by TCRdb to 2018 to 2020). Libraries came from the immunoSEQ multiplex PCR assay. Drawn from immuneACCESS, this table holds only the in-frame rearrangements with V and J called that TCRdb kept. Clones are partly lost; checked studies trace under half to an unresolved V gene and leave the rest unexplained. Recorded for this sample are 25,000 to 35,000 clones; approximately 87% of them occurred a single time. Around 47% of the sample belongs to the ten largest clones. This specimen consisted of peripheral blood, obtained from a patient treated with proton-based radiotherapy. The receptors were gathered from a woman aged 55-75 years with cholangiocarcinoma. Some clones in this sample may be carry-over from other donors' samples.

The CDR3 spells CASSPGTSGIGNEQFF. The CDR3 DNA reads TGCGCCAGCAGCCCCGGGACTAGCGGGATCGGGAATGAGCAGTTCTTC. The chain uses TRBV5-1 and TRBJ2-1, with 13 bases fitting TRBD2. V shed 4 bases, J shed 7 bases, and the junction held 8 bases outside the gene matches. CDR3 length: 16 residues. CDR1 SGHRS and CDR2 YFSETQ come from the germline V gene.

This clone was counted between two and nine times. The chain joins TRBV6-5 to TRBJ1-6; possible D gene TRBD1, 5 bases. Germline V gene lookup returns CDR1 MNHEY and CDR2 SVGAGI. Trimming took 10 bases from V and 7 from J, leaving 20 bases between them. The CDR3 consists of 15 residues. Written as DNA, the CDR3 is TGTGCCACCGTAACATCGGCAGGGATAAATTCACCCCTCCACTTT. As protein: CATVTSAGINSPLHF.

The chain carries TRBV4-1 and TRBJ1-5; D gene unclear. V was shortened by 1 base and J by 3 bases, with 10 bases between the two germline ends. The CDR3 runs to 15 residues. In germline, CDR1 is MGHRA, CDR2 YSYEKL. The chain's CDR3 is CASSQAGNYNQPQHF. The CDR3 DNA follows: TGCGCCAGCAGCCAAGCGGGAAACTACAATCAGCCCCAGCATTTT.

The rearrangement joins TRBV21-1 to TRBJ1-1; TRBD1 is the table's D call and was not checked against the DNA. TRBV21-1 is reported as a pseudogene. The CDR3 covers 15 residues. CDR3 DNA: TGTGCCAGCAGCAAATTGGTCAGGGGGAAAACTGAAGCTTTCTTT. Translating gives CASSKLVRGKTEAFF.

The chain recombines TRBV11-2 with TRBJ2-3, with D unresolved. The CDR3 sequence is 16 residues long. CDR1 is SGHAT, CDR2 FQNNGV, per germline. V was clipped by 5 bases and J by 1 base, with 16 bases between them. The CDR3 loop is CASSPPERRGTDTQYF. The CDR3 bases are TGTGCCAGCAGCCCCCCCGAGCGACGGGGCACAGATACGCAGTATTTT. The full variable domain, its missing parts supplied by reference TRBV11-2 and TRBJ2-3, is EAGVAQSPRYKIIEKRQSVAFWCNPISGHATLYWYQQILGQGPKLLIQFQNNGVVDDSQLPKDRFSAERLKGVDSTLKIQPAKLEDSAVYLCASSPPERRGTDTQYFGPGTRLTVL.

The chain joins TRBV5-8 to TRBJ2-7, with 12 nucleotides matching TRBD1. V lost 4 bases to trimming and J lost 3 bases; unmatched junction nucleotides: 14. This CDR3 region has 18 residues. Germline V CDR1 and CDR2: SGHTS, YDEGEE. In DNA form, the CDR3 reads TGTGCCAGCAGCCCCTCCGGGACAGGGGGCGCGGGCATCTACGAGCAGTACTTC. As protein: CASSPSGTGGAGIYEQYF.

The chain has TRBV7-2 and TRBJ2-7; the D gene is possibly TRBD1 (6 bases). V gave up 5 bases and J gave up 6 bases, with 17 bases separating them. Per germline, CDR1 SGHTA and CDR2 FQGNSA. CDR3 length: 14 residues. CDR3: CASSPGQLISEQYF. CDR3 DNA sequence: TGTGCCAGCAGCCCGGGACAATTAATCTCCGAGCAGTACTTC.

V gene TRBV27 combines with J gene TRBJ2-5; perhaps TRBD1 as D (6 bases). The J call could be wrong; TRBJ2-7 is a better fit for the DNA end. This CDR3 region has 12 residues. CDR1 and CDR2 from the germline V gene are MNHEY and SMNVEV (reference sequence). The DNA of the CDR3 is TGTGCCAGCAGTTTGGGCAGGGGCGAGCAGTACTTC. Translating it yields CASSLGRGEQYF.

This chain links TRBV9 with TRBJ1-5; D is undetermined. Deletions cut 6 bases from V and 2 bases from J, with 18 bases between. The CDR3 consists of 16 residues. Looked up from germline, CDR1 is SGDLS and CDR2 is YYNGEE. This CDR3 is CASTSPMGGRNQPQHF. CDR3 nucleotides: TGTGCCAGCACCTCCCCCATGGGTGGGCGCAATCAGCCCCAGCATTTT.

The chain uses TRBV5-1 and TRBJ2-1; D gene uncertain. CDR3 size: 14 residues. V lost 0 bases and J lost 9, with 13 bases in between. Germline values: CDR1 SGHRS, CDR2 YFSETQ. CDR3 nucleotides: TGCGCCAGCAGCTTGGAATTCCCTGTCGGTGAGCAGTTCTTC. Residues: CASSLEFPVGEQFF.

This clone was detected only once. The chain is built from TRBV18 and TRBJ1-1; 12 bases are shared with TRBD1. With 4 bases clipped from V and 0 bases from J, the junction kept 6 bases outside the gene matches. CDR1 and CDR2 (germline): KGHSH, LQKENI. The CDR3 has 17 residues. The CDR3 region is CASSLGTGGGMNTEAFF. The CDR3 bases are TGTGCCAGCTCACTAGGGACAGGGGGCGGAATGAACACTGAAGCTTTCTTT.

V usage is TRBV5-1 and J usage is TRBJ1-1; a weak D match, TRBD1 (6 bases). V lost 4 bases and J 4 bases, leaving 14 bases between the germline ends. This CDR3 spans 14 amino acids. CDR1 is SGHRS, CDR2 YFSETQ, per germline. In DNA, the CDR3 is TGCGCCAGCAGCCCCAACGGGGGGCTCACTGAAGCTTTCTTT. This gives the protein CASSPNGGLTEAFF.